Shown below are 8 T cell receptor beta chains from a single sample sequenced in a study of early stage breast cancer tumors. The method was immunoSEQ multiplex PCR; TCRdb's version includes in-frame clones alone and lacks a portion of them. The table includes around 28,000 clones, 72% detected once. Sequencing used blood. The receptors come from a person aged 45 to 59 with breast cancer.

This clone was observed a few times. This chain joins TRBV5-4 and TRBJ1-2; D unresolved. Germline CDR1 and CDR2: SGHNT and YYREEE (reference sequence). This CDR3 is 16 amino acids long. Trimming cost V 4 bases and J 1 base, with 17 bases left between them. CDR3 in DNA: TGTGCCAGCAGCCTGGGATCAGTAGGGCTTAACTATGGCTACACCTTC. The encoded protein is CASSLGSVGLNYGYTF.

This chain uses TRBV9 with TRBJ1-4; D uncertain. Germline V gene sequence: CDR1 SGDLS, CDR2 YYNGEE. The CDR3 is 14 amino acids. V lost 1 base and J lost 0, with 4 bases in between. Here the CDR3 DNA reads TGTGCCAGCAGCGTACAGGCAACTAATGAAAAACTGTTTTTT. Its translation is CASSVQATNEKLFF. Full variable domain (remainder filled in from reference TRBV9 and TRBJ1-4): DSGVTQTPKHLITATGQRVTLRCSPRSGDLSVYWYQQSLDQGLQFLIQYYNGEERAKGNILERFSAQQFPDLHSELNLSSLELGDSALYFCASSVQATNEKLFFGSGTQLSVL.

CDR3 sequence: CASSEQGEPGELFF. CDR3 bases: TGTGCCAGCAGCGAACAGGGAGAGCCCGGGGAGCTGTTTTTT. V and J are TRBV6-4 and TRBJ2-2, with D maybe TRBD1 (6 bases). Trimming cost V 6 bases and J 6 bases, with 14 bases left between them. This CDR3 is built from 14 residues. Germline CDR1 is MRHNA and CDR2 is SNTAGT.

The chain uses TRBV27 and TRBJ2-7; 7 bases are shared with TRBD2. The junction had 1 base not matched to a gene; V was cut back by 2 bases and J by 0 bases. The CDR3 runs 14 residues. Germline assignment: CDR1 MNHEY and CDR2 SMNVEV (reference sequence). In nucleotides, the CDR3 is TGTGCCAGCAGTTTAAGCGGGACCTCCTACGAGCAGTACTTC. This encodes CASSLSGTSYEQYF.

The gene calls are TRBV5-8 and TRBJ2-4; D not resolved. V lost 0 bases to trimming and J lost 7 bases, with 11 bases between them. The CDR3 spans 14 residues. CDR1 and CDR2 (germline): SGHTS, YDEGEE. CDR3 loop: CASSLGGIVNIQYF. CDR3 sequence (DNA): TGTGCCAGCAGCTTGGGTGGCATAGTGAACATTCAGTACTTC.

This chain joins TRBV5-1 and TRBJ1-5, with TRBD1 matching over 9 bases. J was trimmed by 1 base and V by 4 bases; bases with no gene match: 3. Germline V gene data show CDR1 as SGHRS and CDR2 as YFSETQ. CDR3 length equals 15 residues. CDR3 DNA sequence: TGCGCCAGCAGCCCCGGGACAGGGAGCAATCAGCCCCAGCATTTT. Translation gives CASSPGTGSNQPQHF.

The DNA of the CDR3 is TGTGCCAGCAACATTGACAGGTTCGCAGATACGCAGTATTTT. Translating it yields CASNIDRFADTQYF. The chain couples TRBV9 to TRBJ2-3; TRBD1 is a possible D gene (6 bases). Trimming took 6 bases from V and 4 from J, leaving 15 bases between them. The CDR3 extends over 14 amino acids. Germline CDR1 SGDLS, CDR2 YYNGEE.

The rearrangement joins TRBV7-2 to TRBJ2-2, with 9 bases aligning to TRBD1. Germline CDR1 is SGHTA and CDR2 is FQGNSA. CDR3 size: 16 residues. Trimming took 5 bases from V and 7 from J; bases not matched to a gene: 11. In DNA, the CDR3 is TGTGCCAGCAGCACCCGGACAGGGGAAAAAATCGGGGAGCTGTTTTTT. As protein: CASSTRTGEKIGELFF.